Listed here are 32 T cell receptor beta chains from one sample, sequenced in a study of neurological immune-mediated disorders. TCRdb independently ran MiXCR on the 5' RACE reads; one entry per CDR3 protein. The sample consists of more than 15,000 distinct CDR3 sequences, about 10% of them appearing once. Sequencing used CD8+ T cells from blood. All receptors derive from a woman aged 45 to 65 in good health.

In its sample, this clonotype was seen many times. This sequence joins TRBV13 and TRBJ2-1, with D tentatively TRBD2 (6 bases). CDR1 and CDR2 from the germline V gene are PRHDT and FYEKMQ (reference sequence). The CDR3 is 12 amino acids. V was shortened by 1 base and J by 10 bases, with 8 bases between the two germline ends. CDR3 in DNA: TGTGCCAGCAGCTTAGAACTAGCCGAGCAGTTCTTC. The encoded protein is CASSLELAEQFF.

This clonotype is medium-sized by share. V is TRBV6-5 and J is TRBJ2-1, with D uncertain. The V end lost 2 bases, the J end lost 8 bases, and 4 bases lay between the germline ends. The CDR3 loop spans 11 amino acids. Germline V gives CDR1 MNHEY, CDR2 SVGAGI. The CDR3 region is CASSYGDEQFF. The CDR3 DNA is TGTGCCAGCAGTTACGGGGATGAGCAGTTCTTC.

This clonotype is medium-sized within its sample. The V call is TRBV4-1, the J call TRBJ2-2; D gene ambiguous. From germline, CDR1 is MGHRA and CDR2 YSYEKL. V was cut by 0 bases and J by 4 bases, with 12 bases left in between. This CDR3 comprises 16 residues. The CDR3 bases are TGCGCCAGCAGCCAAGAAAATACGGTGCTCACCGGGGAGCTGTTTTTT. Translation gives CASSQENTVLTGELFF.

This clonotype came up many times. The chain carries TRBV9 and TRBJ2-2; D remains unclear. Germline V lookup: CDR1 SGDLS, CDR2 YYNGEE. V lost 4 bases, J lost 6 bases, and 7 bases lay in between. CDR3 length: 12 amino acids. The CDR3, as DNA: TGTGCCAGCAGCCCCCATCCCGGGGAGCTGTTTTTT. This encodes CASSPHPGELFF.

This clonotype is a singleton in its sample. The chain carries TRBV3-1 and TRBJ2-1; 9 positions match TRBD2. V was clipped by 2 bases and J by 7 bases; unmatched bases: 27. Germline-derived CDR1 and CDR2 are LGHDT and YNNKEL (reference sequence). The CDR3 runs 22 residues. CDR3 sequence (DNA): TGTGCCAGCAGCCAAATTTGGGGCGAGAGGCGAAATTCTGCGGGAGGGTGGAATGAGCAGTTCTTC. This gives the protein CASSQIWGERRNSAGGWNEQFF.

This clonotype has at least ten counts. V gene TRBV6-1 combines with J gene TRBJ1-2; tentatively, D is TRBD1 (5 bases). V was shortened by 3 bases and J by 7 bases, with 12 bases between the two germline ends. This CDR3 region has 13 residues. Looked up from germline, CDR1 is MNHNS and CDR2 is SASEGT. CDR3 residues: CASSEWGIGGYTF. CDR3 coding DNA: TGTGCCAGCAGTGAGTGGGGCATTGGTGGCTACACCTTC.

This clonotype was counted ten times or more. The chain recombines TRBV7-2 with TRBJ2-7; TRBD1 agrees at 7 bases. Germline loops: CDR1 SGHTA, CDR2 FQGNSA. CDR3 size: 14 residues. Trimming at V came to 5 bases and at J to 6 bases, leaving 10 bases not matched to a gene. DNA of the CDR3: TGTGCCAGCAGCCTCCGGGACAGTCGGGCCGAGCAGTACTTC. This encodes CASSLRDSRAEQYF.

This clonotype has at least ten counts. The chain uses TRBV27 and TRBJ2-2, with D perhaps being TRBD1 or TRBD2 (5 bases each). V was pared by 5 bases and J by 6 bases, with 16 bases between. This CDR3 has 15 amino acids. Germline values: CDR1 MNHEY, CDR2 SMNVEV (reference sequence). CDR3 in amino acids: CASSDGTAGAGELFF. Written as DNA, the CDR3 is TGTGCCAGCAGTGACGGGACGGCAGGCGCCGGGGAGCTGTTTTTT.

This clonotype has at least ten counts. The rearrangement uses TRBV29-1 and TRBJ2-1, with D possibly TRBD2 on 5 matching bases. V lost 5 bases and J lost 6, with 11 bases in between. Per the germline V gene, CDR1 is SQVTM and CDR2 is ANQGSEA. The CDR3 length is 12 residues. CDR3 sequence (DNA): TGCAGCGTTCGTGTCGAGGGCAATGAGCAGTTCTTC. Its translation: CSVRVEGNEQFF.

In its sample, this clonotype was seen many times. The CDR3 sequence: CASSEGANPQPQHF. The CDR3 coding sequence is TGTGCCAGCAGCGAGGGGGCCAATCCTCAGCCCCAGCATTTT. The V call is TRBV9, the J call TRBJ1-5, with 7 bases aligning to TRBD1. V gave up 3 bases and J gave up 6 bases; unmatched junction bases: 6. The CDR3 has 14 residues. CDR1 and CDR2 (germline): SGDLS, YYNGEE.

This clonotype occurred many times. V usage is TRBV28 and J usage is TRBJ1-2; maybe TRBD1 (5 bases). Germline values: CDR1 MDHEN, CDR2 SYDVKM. Trimming removed 8 bases at V and 2 bases at J, with 18 bases between. CDR3 length: 15 amino acids. The CDR3 DNA is TGTGCCAGCCGGACTCTGGACACGGACAACTATGGCTACACCTTC. As protein: CASRTLDTDNYGYTF.

This clonotype was observed many times. The chain links TRBV14 to TRBJ1-1; tentative D call: TRBD1 (5 bases). Deletions cut 0 bases from V and 8 bases from J, with 16 bases between. Germline CDR1 SGHDN, CDR2 FVKESK. This CDR3 is 15 amino acids long. Written as DNA, the CDR3 is TGTGCCAGCAGCCAAGATCTTGGGGGGTCCCGGGAAGCTTTCTTT. It specifies CASSQDLGGSREAFF.

The genes are TRBV4-3 and TRBJ2-1; TRBD1 aligns across 7 bases. The V and J ends lost 0 bases and 8 bases, in that order; junction bases with no gene match: 7. The germline V gene encodes CDR1 LGHNA and CDR2 YSLEER. The CDR3 has 15 amino acids. CDR3 DNA sequence: TGCGCCAGCAGCCAAGAAGGGGGCGAATTCGATGAGCAGTTCTTC. Translating it yields CASSQEGGEFDEQFF.

This clonotype was recorded at least ten times. V is TRBV14 and J is TRBJ2-7, with D perhaps TRBD2 (5 bases). Germline lookup yields CDR1 SGHDN and CDR2 FVKESK. The germline V and J ends were trimmed by 1 base and 7 bases, with 14 bases remaining between them. This CDR3 has 14 amino acids. CDR3: CASSQVMVTGEQYF. The CDR3, as DNA: TGTGCCAGCAGCCAAGTGATGGTTACGGGGGAGCAGTACTTC.

This clonotype was counted at least ten times. This rearrangement joins TRBV5-1 to TRBJ2-7, with D uncertain. V was cut by 4 bases and J by 6 bases, with 17 bases left in between. The CDR3 has 14 residues. Germline loops: CDR1 SGHRS, CDR2 YFSETQ. The CDR3 loop is CASSPVGPEAEQYF. CDR3 nucleotide sequence: TGCGCCAGCAGCCCCGTCGGCCCCGAAGCCGAGCAGTACTTC. Full variable domain (outside the CDR3, taken from reference TRBV5-1 and TRBJ2-7): KAGVTQTPRYLIKTRGQQVTLSCSPISGHRSVSWYQQTPGQGLQFLFEYFSETQRNKGNFPGRFSGRQFSNSRSEMNVSTLELGDSALYLCASSPVGPEAEQYFGPGTRLTVT.

This clonotype was observed many times. V is TRBV10-3 and J is TRBJ2-1, with TRBD2 matching over 9 bases. V gave up 7 bases and J gave up 8 bases; unmatched junction bases: 18. The CDR3 totals 17 residues. Germline-derived CDR1 and CDR2 are ENHRY and SYGVKD. CDR3: CAIKGVRSGRLGDEQFF. The CDR3, as DNA: TGTGCCATCAAAGGGGTCCGGAGCGGGAGGTTAGGGGATGAGCAGTTCTTC.

This clonotype was seen repeatedly, ten times or more. The chain has TRBV7-9 and TRBJ2-1, with 9 bases fitting TRBD1. The CDR3 consists of 14 residues. J gave up 7 bases and V 5 bases, and 6 bases lay outside the gene matches. Germline V gene lookup returns CDR1 SEHNR and CDR2 FQNEAQ (reference sequence). This CDR3 is CASSQRDRANEQFF. In DNA form, the CDR3 reads TGTGCCAGCAGCCAACGGGACAGGGCTAATGAGCAGTTCTTC.

This clonotype was counted many times. V and J are TRBV5-1 and TRBJ2-1; 9 bases agree with TRBD2. V trimming: 3 bases; J trimming: 1 base; junction bases outside the gene matches: 2. This CDR3 spans 15 amino acids. Per germline, CDR1 SGHRS and CDR2 YFSETQ. Written as DNA, the CDR3 is TGCGCCAGCAGCTGGAGCGGGGGGTCCTACAATGAGCAGTTCTTC. It yields the protein CASSWSGGSYNEQFF.

This clonotype was picked up many times. The rearrangement joins TRBV28 to TRBJ2-5; TRBD1 might be the D (7 bases). Germline CDR1 reads MDHEN; CDR2 reads SYDVKM. The CDR3 length is 16 residues. The V and J ends lost 1 base and 5 bases respectively, with 17 bases between them. CDR3 nucleotide sequence: TGTGCCAGCAGTTTATACAGGGGACTTGCGCGGGAGACCCAGTACTTC. Translated: CASSLYRGLARETQYF.

The sample holds many counts of this clonotype. The CDR3 nucleotides read TGTGCCAGCAGTTTAGAATGGGGAAACGAGCAGTACTTC. Protein: CASSLEWGNEQYF. V gene TRBV28 combines with J gene TRBJ2-7, with D unresolved. CDR1 and CDR2 (germline): MDHEN, SYDVKM. The ends were cut back, 2 bases at V and 5 bases at J, with 10 bases in the middle. The CDR3 is 13 amino acids.

Ten or more counts support this clonotype. The genes are TRBV20-1 and TRBJ1-2; perhaps TRBD1 as D (6 bases). V was pared by 1 base and J by 5 bases, with 20 bases between. The CDR3 extends over 16 amino acids. The germline V gene has CDR1 DFQATT and CDR2 SNEGSKA (reference sequence). In DNA, the CDR3 is TGCAGTGCTAGAGGGGAGGTTACAGGGATGCGTTATGGCTACACCTTC. This encodes CSARGEVTGMRYGYTF.

In its sample, this clonotype was seen many times. The V call is TRBV6-2 or TRBV6-3, the J call TRBJ2-5, with TRBD2 identical over 13 bases. This CDR3 contains 15 residues. V lost 0 bases and J lost 5; bases outside the gene matches: 0. Germline V gene data show CDR1 as MNHEY and CDR2 as SVGEGT. The CDR3 here is CASSYSTSGGETQYF. Written as DNA, the CDR3 is TGTGCCAGCAGTTACTCGACTAGCGGGGGGGAGACCCAGTACTTC.

The J gene is TRBJ2-2, the V gene TRBV6-5, with D possibly TRBD1 on 6 matching bases. This CDR3 is 16 amino acids long. Trimming removed 7 bases at V and 2 bases at J, with 17 bases between. The germline V gene has CDR1 MNHEY and CDR2 SVGAGI. The DNA of the CDR3 is TGTGCCAGCAAATTCATGGGGGCGGAAAACACCGGGGAGCTGTTTTTT. Protein: CASKFMGAENTGELFF.

This clonotype was seen at least ten times. The chain has TRBV6-1 and TRBJ1-6, with 9 bases fitting TRBD1. CDR1 is MNHNS, CDR2 SASEGT, per germline. The length of the CDR3 is 14 residues. After removal of 6 bases from V and 10 bases from J, the junction contained 7 bases not matched to a gene. This CDR3 is CASSDDRGESPLHF. The CDR3 region has the DNA TGTGCCAGCAGCGACGACAGGGGGGAATCACCCCTCCACTTT.

This clonotype was counted many times. The rearrangement links TRBV28 to TRBJ1-1; 9 bases match TRBD1. CDR1 and CDR2 from the germline V gene are MDHEN and SYDVKM. This CDR3 is 13 amino acids long. V lost 6 bases, J lost 5 bases, and 4 bases stayed unmatched. CDR3 amino acids: CASSHRGHTEAFF. In DNA, the CDR3 is TGTGCCAGCAGCCACAGGGGGCATACTGAAGCTTTCTTT.

This clonotype was detected ten times or more. V and J are TRBV7-9 and TRBJ2-7; 11 nucleotides agree with TRBD2. Germline V gives CDR1 SEHNR, CDR2 FQNEAQ (reference sequence). This CDR3 has 18 residues. The V segment lost 2 bases and the J segment 0 bases; nucleotides outside the gene matches: 9. The CDR3 coding sequence is TGTGCCAGCAGCTTATGGGCTAGCGGGGGGTACATCTCCTACGAGCAGTACTTC. It specifies CASSLWASGGYISYEQYF.

This clonotype occurred many times. The chain has TRBV7-2 and TRBJ2-7; 7 bases align to TRBD1. The V segment lost 1 base and the J segment 0 bases; nucleotides outside the gene matches: 6. CDR1 SGHTA and CDR2 FQGNSA come from the germline V gene. The CDR3 length is 16 residues. CDR3 loop: CASSLEGQPYSYEQYF. For the CDR3, the DNA is TGTGCCAGCAGCTTAGAGGGACAGCCCTACTCCTACGAGCAGTACTTC.

This clonotype was counted ten times or more. The rearrangement uses TRBV6-1 and TRBJ2-7; 12 positions agree with TRBD2. CDR1 is MNHNS, CDR2 SASEGT, per germline. The CDR3 sequence is 14 residues long. V shed 7 bases, J shed 4 bases, and the junction held 5 bases outside the gene matches. The CDR3 loop is CASTLTSGGYEQYF. The CDR3 DNA reads TGTGCCAGCACTTTGACTAGCGGGGGTTACGAGCAGTACTTC.

The chain is built from TRBV6-5 and TRBJ1-1; TRBD1 is a possible D gene (5 bases). Between the trimmed V and J ends, which lost 2 bases and 3 bases, there was a span of 13 bases. Looked up from germline, CDR1 is MNHEY and CDR2 is SVGAGI. This CDR3 is 15 amino acids long. CDR3 DNA: TGTGCCAGCAGTTACGACTGGGACGGGGACACTGAAGCTTTCTTT. It is translated as CASSYDWDGDTEAFF.

Many counts were recorded for this clonotype. This sequence may be a read error, since a much larger clone differs from it by one base. The chain joins TRBV27 to TRBJ2-2, with D unclear. CDR3 length equals 12 residues. Germline V lookup: CDR1 MNHEY, CDR2 SMNVEV (reference sequence). Trimming took off 5 bases at V and 2 bases at J, with 3 bases between the two ends. CDR3 in DNA: TGTGCCAGCAGTCACAACACCGGGGAGCTGTTTTTT. As protein: CASSHNTGELFF.

This clonotype was detected ten times or more. The rearrangement links TRBV25-1 to TRBJ2-2, with 8 bases lining up with TRBD2. The V gene's germline CDR1 is MGHDK and CDR2 SYGVNS. The CDR3 length is 16 residues. V lost 2 bases and J lost 3; bases outside the gene matches: 5. The CDR3 DNA reads as TGTGCCAGCAGTGAACTAAGCGGGGGAGACACCGGGGAGCTGTTTTTT. Residues: CASSELSGGDTGELFF.

There are many counts of this clonotype. The gene calls are TRBV7-8 and TRBJ1-5; 7 bases are shared with TRBD1. Germline V lookup: CDR1 SGHVS, CDR2 FQNEAQ. The V and J ends lost 5 bases and 7 bases, in that order; junction bases with no gene match: 11. The CDR3 has 15 residues. The CDR3 loop is CASSPRDRVRQPQHF. The CDR3 nucleotides are TGTGCCAGCAGCCCCCGCGACAGGGTCCGCCAGCCCCAGCATTTT.